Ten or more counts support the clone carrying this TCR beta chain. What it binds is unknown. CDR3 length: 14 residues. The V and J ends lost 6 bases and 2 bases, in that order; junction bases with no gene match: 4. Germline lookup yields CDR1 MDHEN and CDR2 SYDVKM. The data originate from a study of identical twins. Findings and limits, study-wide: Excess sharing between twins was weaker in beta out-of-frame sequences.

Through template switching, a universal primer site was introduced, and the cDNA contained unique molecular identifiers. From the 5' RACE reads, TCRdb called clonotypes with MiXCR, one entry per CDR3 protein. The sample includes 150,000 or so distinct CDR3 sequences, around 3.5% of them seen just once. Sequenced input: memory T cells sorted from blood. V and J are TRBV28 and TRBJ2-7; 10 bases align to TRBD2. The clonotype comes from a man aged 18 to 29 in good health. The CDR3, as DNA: TGTGCCAGCAGGTCCGGGACTAGCGCCTACGAGCAGTACTTC. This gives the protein CASRSGTSAYEQYF.